This TCR beta chain was recovered during a study of T cells expressing NK-cell markers. About the study: Seven of the eight sequenced donors were HCMV-seropositive; one was seronegative.

For each CDR3 protein, TCRdb gives one entry from its re-call of the 5' RACE reads, without DNA. Its table lists about 260,000 distinct CDR3 sequences. The CDR3 is 14 residues long. This chain connects TRBV12-3 or TRBV12-4 to TRBJ1-1; TCRdb proposes TRBD1, but this gene call is untestable without DNA. The TCR was taken from a young man in good health. Sequencing was performed on blood T cells: a sorted CD56 or NKG2C T cell subset, CD4+ or CD8+ T cells, or bulk PBMC T cells (not recorded which). CDR3 region: CASSPKQGGLQAFF.